This TCR beta chain was sequenced during a study of blood T cell repertoires in COVID-19. The germline V gene encodes CDR1 MNHEY and CDR2 SMNVEV (reference sequence). CDR3 length: 15 residues. V was trimmed by 5 bases and J by 5 bases, leaving 19 bases between them. The study recruited people aged roughly 18 to 95 years across roughly 25 US areas. Data came from immunoSEQ multiplex PCR; TCRdb stores just in-frame clones and leaves some out. Altogether more than 250,000 clones are present, roughly 85% being singletons, with the ten largest covering under 7%. The chain uses TRBV27 and TRBJ2-7, with D unclear. This sequence originates from a woman aged 35 to 49 who had recovered from COVID-19. Source material: PBMCs or T cells enriched from blood (not recorded which). The CDR3 bases are TGTGCCAGCAGTCTGCTCCGGGTGGGTGCCGACGAGCAGTACTTC. This sequence encodes CASSLLRVGADEQYF.